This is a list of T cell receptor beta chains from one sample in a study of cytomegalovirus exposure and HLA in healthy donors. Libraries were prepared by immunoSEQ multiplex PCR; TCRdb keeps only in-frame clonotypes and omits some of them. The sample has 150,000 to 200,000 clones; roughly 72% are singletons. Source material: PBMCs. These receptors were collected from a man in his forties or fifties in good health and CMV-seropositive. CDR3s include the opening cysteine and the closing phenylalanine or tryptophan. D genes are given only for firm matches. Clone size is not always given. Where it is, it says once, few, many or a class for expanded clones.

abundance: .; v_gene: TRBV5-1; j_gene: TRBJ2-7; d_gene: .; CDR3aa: CASSLVGQYEQYF; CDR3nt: TGCGCCAGCAGCTTGGTGGGGCAGTACGAGCAGTACTTC
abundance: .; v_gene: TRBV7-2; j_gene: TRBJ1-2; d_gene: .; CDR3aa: CASSFRQDWGYTF; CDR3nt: TGTGCCAGCAGCTTCCGACAGGACTGGGGCTACACCTTC
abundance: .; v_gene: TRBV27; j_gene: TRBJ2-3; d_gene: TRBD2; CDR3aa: CASSLLAGFTDTQYF; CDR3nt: TGTGCCAGCAGTTTACTAGCGGGGTTCACAGATACGCAGTATTTT
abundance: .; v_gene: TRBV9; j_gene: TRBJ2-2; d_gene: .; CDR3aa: CASSVGVTSNTGELFF; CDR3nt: TGTGCCAGCAGCGTAGGGGTGACATCGAACACCGGGGAGCTGTTTTTT
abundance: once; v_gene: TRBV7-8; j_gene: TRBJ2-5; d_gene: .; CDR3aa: CASSSGVQQETQYF; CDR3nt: TGTGCCAGCAGCTCGGGGGTCCAACAAGAGACCCAGTACTTC
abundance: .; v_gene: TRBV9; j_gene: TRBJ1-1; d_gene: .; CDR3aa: CASSPEADSMNTEAFF; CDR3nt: TGTGCCAGCAGCCCGGAGGCGGACAGCATGAACACTGAAGCTTTCTTT
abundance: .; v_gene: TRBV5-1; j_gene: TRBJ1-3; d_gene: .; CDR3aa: CASSLAGGGNTIYF; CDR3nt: TGCGCCAGCAGCTTGGCCGGGGGAGGAAACACCATATATTTT
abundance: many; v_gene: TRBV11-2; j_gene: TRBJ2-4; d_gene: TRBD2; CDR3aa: CASSSQGLAGPIQYF; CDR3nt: TGTGCCAGCAGTTCTCAGGGACTAGCGGGCCCTATTCAGTACTTC
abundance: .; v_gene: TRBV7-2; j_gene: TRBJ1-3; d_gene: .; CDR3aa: CASSRDVSGNTIYF; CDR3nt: TGTGCCAGCAGCCGGGATGTCTCTGGAAACACCATATATTTT
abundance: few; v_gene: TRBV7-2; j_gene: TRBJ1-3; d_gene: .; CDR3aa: CASSSPGGGGSPGNTIYF; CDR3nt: TGTGCCAGCAGCTCGCCCGGAGGTGGAGGCAGTCCCGGAAACACCATATATTTT
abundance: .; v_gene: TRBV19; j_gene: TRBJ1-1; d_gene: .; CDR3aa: CASFRDTVNTEAFF; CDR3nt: TGTGCCTCCTTCCGGGACACAGTGAACACTGAAGCTTTCTTT
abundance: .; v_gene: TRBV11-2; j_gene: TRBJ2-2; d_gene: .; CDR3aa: CASSFWRADTGELFF; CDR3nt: TGTGCCAGCAGCTTTTGGAGGGCAGACACCGGGGAGCTGTTTTTT
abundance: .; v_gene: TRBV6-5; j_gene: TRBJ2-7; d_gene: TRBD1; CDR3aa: CASRTGQGAYEQYF; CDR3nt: TGTGCCAGCAGGACTGGACAGGGGGCCTACGAGCAGTACTTC
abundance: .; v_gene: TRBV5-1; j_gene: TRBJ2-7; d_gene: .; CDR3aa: CRRGRGEQYF; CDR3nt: TGCCGCCGCGGGCGAGGCGAGCAGTACTTC
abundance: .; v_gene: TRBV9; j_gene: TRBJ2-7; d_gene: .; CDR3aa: CASSVDTSYEQYF; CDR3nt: TGTGCCAGCAGCGTTGACACCTCCTACGAGCAGTACTTC
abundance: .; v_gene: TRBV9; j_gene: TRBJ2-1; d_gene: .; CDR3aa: CASSVELVPDGEQFF; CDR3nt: TGTGCCAGCAGCGTAGAGCTAGTTCCCGATGGTGAGCAGTTCTTC
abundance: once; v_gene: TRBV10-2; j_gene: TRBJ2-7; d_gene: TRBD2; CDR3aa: CASSEAGRTYEQYF; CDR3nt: TGCGCCAGCAGTGAAGCGGGGCGTACCTACGAGCAGTACTTC
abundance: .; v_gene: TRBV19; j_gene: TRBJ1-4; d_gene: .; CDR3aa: CATSLGGGNEKLFF; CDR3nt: TGTGCCACCAGTTTGGGAGGCGGTAATGAAAAACTGTTTTTT
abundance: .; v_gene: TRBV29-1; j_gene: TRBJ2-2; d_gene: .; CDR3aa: CSVEDRVSAQVGELFF; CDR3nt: TGCAGCGTTGAAGATCGGGTTAGCGCCCAAGTCGGGGAGCTGTTTTTT
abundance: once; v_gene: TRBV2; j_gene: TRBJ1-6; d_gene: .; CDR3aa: CASSVTRLENSPLHF; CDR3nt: TGTGCCAGCAGTGTAACACGACTGGAGAATTCACCCCTCCACTTT
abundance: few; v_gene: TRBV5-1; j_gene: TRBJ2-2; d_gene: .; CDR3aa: CASSTWTEPGELFF; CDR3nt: TGCGCCAGCAGCACCTGGACAGAGCCCGGGGAGCTGTTTTTT
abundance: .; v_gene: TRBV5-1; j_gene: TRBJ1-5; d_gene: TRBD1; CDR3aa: CASRAGTEDQPQHF; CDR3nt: TGCGCCAGCAGGGCCGGGACAGAAGATCAGCCCCAGCATTTT
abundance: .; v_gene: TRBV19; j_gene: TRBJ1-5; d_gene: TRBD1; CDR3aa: CARRDRGRSNQPQHF; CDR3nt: TGTGCCAGAAGGGACAGGGGTAGGAGCAATCAGCCCCAGCATTTT
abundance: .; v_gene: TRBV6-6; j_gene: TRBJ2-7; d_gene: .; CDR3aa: CASSSNTFYEQYF; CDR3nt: TGTGCCAGCAGCTCGAACACCTTCTACGAGCAGTACTTC
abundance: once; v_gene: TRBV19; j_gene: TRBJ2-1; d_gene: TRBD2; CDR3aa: CASSIAAGVYNEQFF; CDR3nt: TGTGCCAGTAGTATAGCAGCGGGGGTTTACAATGAGCAGTTCTTC
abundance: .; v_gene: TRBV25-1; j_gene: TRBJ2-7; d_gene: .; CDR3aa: CASSGNLPGVGEQYF; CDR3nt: TGTGCCAGCAGTGGGAATCTCCCGGGGGTCGGCGAGCAGTACTTC
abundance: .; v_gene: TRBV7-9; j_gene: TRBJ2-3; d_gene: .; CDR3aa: CSSSPRPGSGGSDTQYF; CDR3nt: TGTTCCAGCAGTCCTCGACCGGGCTCCGGAGGGTCGGATACGCAGTATTTT
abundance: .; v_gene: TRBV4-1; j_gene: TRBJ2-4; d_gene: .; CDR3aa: CASSQDAERNIQYF; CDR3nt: TGCGCCAGCAGCCAAGATGCGGAAAGGAACATTCAGTACTTC
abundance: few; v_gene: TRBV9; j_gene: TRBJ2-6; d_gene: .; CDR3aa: CASSVEGGALSGANVLTF; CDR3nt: TGTGCCAGCAGCGTAGAGGGCGGGGCCCTCTCTGGGGCCAACGTCCTGACTTTC
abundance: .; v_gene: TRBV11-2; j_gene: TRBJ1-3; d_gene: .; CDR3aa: CASSLGAISGNTIYF; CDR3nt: TGTGCCAGCAGCTTAGGTGCTATCTCTGGAAACACCATATATTTT
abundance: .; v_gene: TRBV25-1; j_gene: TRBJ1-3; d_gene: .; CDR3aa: CASSLRNTIYF; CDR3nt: TGTGCCAGCAGTCTACGTAACACCATATATTTT
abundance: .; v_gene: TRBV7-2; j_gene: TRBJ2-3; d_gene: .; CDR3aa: CATRGGHSRPDTQYF; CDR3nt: TGTGCCACCCGGGGAGGACATTCGAGGCCGGATACGCAGTATTTT
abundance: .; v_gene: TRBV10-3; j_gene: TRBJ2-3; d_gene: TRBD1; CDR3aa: CAISESQGLTDTQYF; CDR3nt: TGTGCCATCAGTGAGTCACAGGGGTTGACAGATACGCAGTATTTT
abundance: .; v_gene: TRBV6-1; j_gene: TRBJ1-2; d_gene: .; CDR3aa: CASSEVWGPGYTF; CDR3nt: TGTGCCAGCAGTGAAGTGTGGGGGCCTGGCTACACCTTC
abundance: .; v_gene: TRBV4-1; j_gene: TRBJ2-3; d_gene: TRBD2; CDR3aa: CASSQDGTGGRADTQYF; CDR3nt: TGCGCCAGCAGCCAAGACGGGACGGGGGGGAGAGCAGATACGCAGTATTTT
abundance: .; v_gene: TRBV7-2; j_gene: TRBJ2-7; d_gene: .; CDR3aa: CASSRRVDSYEQYF; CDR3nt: TGTGCCAGCAGCCGCCGGGTCGATTCCTACGAGCAGTACTTC
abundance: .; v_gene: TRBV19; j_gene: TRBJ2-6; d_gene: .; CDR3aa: CASSPWAASGANVLTF; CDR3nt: TGTGCCAGTAGTCCATGGGCAGCCTCTGGGGCCAACGTCCTGACTTTC
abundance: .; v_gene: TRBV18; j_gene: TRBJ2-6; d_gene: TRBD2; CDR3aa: CASSPPLPRGSSGANVLTF; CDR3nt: TGTGCCAGCTCACCACCCCTACCGCGGGGGAGCTCTGGGGCCAACGTCCTGACTTTC
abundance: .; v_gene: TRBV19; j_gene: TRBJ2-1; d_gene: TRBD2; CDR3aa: CASYSGGGHNEQFF; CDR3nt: TGTGCCAGTTATAGCGGGGGGGGACACAATGAGCAGTTCTTC
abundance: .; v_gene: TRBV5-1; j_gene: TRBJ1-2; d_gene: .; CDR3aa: CASPPAGGPYGYTF; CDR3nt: TGCGCCAGCCCCCCGGCCGGGGGACCATATGGCTACACCTTC
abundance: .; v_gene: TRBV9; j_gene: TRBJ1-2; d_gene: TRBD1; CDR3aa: CASSPKEGTGPYGYTF; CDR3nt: TGTGCCAGCAGCCCTAAAGAGGGGACAGGGCCCTATGGCTACACCTTC
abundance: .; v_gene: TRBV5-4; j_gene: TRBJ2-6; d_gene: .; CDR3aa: CASSPGRNFGANVLTF; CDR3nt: TGTGCCAGCAGCCCGGGGAGGAACTTCGGGGCCAACGTCCTGACTTTC
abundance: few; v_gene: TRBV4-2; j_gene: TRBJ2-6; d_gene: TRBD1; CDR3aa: CASSPTGGTGANVLTF; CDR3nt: TGTGCCAGCAGCCCGACAGGGGGAACTGGGGCCAACGTCCTGACTTTC
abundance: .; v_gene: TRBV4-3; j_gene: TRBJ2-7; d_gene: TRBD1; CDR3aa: CASSQGQHSYEQYF; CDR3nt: TGCGCCAGCAGCCAGGGACAGCACAGCTACGAGCAGTACTTC
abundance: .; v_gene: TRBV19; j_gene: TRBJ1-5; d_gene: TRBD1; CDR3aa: CASTPTGRQPQHF; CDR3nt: TGTGCCAGTACCCCGACAGGGCGGCAGCCCCAGCATTTT
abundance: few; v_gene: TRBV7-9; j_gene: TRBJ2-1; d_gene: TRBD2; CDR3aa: CASSFGGGNNEQFF; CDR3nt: TGTGCCAGCAGCTTCGGCGGGGGAAACAATGAGCAGTTCTTC
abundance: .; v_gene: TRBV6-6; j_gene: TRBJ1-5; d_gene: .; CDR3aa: CASSYSSGQPQHF; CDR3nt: TGTGCCAGCAGTTACTCGTCAGGGCAGCCCCAGCATTTT
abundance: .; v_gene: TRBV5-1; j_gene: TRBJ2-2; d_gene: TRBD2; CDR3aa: CASSLPTSGGNTGELFF; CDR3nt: TGCGCCAGCAGCTTGCCGACTAGCGGGGGGAACACCGGGGAGCTGTTTTTT
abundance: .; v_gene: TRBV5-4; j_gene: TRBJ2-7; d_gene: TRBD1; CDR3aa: CASNNRDRANEQYF; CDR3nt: TGTGCCAGCAACAACCGGGACAGGGCCAACGAGCAGTACTTC
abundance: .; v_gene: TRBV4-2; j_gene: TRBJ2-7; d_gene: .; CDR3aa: CASSQGQRFSSYEQYF; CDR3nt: TGTGCCAGCAGCCAAGGACAGCGATTCTCCTCCTACGAGCAGTACTTC
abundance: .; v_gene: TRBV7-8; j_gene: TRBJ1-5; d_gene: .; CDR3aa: CASSPEVESTQHF; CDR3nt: TGTGCCAGCAGCCCCGAGGTGGAATCGACCCAGCATTTT
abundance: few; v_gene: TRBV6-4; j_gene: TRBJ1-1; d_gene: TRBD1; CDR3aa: CASSASGGTEAFF; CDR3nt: TGTGCCAGCAGTGCGTCAGGGGGCACTGAAGCTTTCTTT
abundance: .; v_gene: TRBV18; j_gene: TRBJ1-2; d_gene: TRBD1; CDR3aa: CASSPYGTGGDYGYTF; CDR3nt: TGTGCCAGCTCACCTTACGGGACAGGAGGGGACTATGGCTACACCTTC
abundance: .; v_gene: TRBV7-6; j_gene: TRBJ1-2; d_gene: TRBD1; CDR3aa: CASSLNPRGQGGGYTF; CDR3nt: TGTGCCAGCAGCTTAAACCCGCGGGGACAGGGAGGTGGCTACACCTTC
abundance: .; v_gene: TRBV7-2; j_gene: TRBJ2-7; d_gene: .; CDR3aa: CASSPKGQTYEQYF; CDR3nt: TGTGCCAGCAGCCCGAAAGGACAGACCTACGAGCAGTACTTC
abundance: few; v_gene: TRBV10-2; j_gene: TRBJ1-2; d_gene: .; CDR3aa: CASSEEGNYGYTF; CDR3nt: TGCGCCAGCAGTGAAGAGGGAAACTATGGCTACACCTTC
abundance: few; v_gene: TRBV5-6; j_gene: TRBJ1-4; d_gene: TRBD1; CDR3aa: CASSLGTGDLPLNEKLFF; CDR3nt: TGTGCCAGCAGCTTGGGGACAGGGGACCTTCCCCTTAATGAAAAACTGTTTTTT